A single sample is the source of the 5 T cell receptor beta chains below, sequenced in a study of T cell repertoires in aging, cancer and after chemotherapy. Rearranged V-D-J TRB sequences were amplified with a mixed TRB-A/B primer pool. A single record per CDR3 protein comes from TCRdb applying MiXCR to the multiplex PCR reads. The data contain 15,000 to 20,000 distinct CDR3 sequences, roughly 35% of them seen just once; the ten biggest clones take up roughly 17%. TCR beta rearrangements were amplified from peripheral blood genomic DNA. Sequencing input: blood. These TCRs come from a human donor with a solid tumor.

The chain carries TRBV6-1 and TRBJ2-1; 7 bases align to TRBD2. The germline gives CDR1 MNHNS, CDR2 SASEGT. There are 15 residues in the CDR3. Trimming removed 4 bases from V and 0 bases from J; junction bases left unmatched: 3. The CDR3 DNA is TGTGCCAGCAGTGGTCTAGCGGACTCCTACAATGAGCAGTTCTTC. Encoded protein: CASSGLADSYNEQFF.

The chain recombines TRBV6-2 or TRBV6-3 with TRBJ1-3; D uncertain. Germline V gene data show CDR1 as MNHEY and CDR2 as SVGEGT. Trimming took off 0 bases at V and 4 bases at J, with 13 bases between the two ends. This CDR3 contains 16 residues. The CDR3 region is CASSYSLILGGNTIYF. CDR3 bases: TGTGCCAGCAGTTACTCACTGATCCTCGGCGGAAACACCATATATTTT.

Written as DNA, the CDR3 is TGTGCCTGGAGTGTAGGTGTACGTTCCACCTACGAGCAGTACTTC. This translates into CAWSVGVRSTYEQYF. J is TRBJ2-7 and V is TRBV30; D remains unclear. The CDR3 extends over 15 amino acids. The V gene lost 0 bases and the J gene lost 2 bases, with 14 bases spanning the gap. Looked up from germline, CDR1 is GTSNPN and CDR2 is SVGIG (reference sequence). Supplemented by reference TRBV30 and TRBJ2-7, the full variable domain reads SQTIHQWPATLVQPVGSPLSLECTVEGTSNPNLYWYRQAAGRGLQLLFYSVGIGQISSEVPQNLSASRPQDRQFILSSKKLLLSDSGFYLCAWSVGVRSTYEQYFGPGTRLTVT.

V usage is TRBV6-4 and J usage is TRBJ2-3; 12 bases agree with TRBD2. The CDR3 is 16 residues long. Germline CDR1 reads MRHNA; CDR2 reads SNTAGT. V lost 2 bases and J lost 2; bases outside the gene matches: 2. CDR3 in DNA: TGTGCCAGCAGTGACGCTAGCGGGGGGGCCACAGATACGCAGTATTTT. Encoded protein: CASSDASGGATDTQYF.

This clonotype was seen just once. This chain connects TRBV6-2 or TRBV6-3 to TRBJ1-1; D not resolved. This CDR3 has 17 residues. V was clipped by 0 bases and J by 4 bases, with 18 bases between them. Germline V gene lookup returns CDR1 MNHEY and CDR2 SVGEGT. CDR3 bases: TGTGCCAGCAGTTACTCGAATAATAAGGCGGGGTTCACTGAAGCTTTCTTT. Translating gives CASSYSNNKAGFTEAFF.